This T cell receptor (beta chain) was recovered during a study of a mutant IDH1 vaccine in newly diagnosed glioma. Across the whole study: Vaccination followed radiotherapy alone by 4-6 weeks, or accompanied temozolomide cycles. Before enrollment, the patients had been treated with radiotherapy alone, temozolomide alone, or both together. Most of them had received both.

The table came from immunoSEQ multiplex PCR; TCRdb's copy has only in-frame clones and leaves some out. This sample carries 40,000 to 55,000 clones, 79% of them seen once, and the ten largest clones take around 6.7%. Indicated time point: week 35, safety follow-up. In the vaccine, a single dose held 300 ug of the mutant IDH1 20-mer peptide, along with topical imiquimod. Comments on this clone: Its antigen is not known.

The germline CDR1 and CDR2 sequences are SGHNT and YYREEE (reference sequence). V was clipped by 0 bases and J by 2 bases, with 5 bases between them. CDR3 length: 13 amino acids. Whole-study results and caveats: Most patients, 90% to 95%, showed vaccine-induced immune responses.

The sample in question was PBMCs, obtained from a glioma patient whose treatment included an IDH1 peptide vaccine. This clonotype was sampled from a man aged 40-55 years with glioma. The chain joins TRBV5-4 to TRBJ2-5; D not resolved. The CDR3 sequence is CASSLVGQETQYF. In DNA form, the CDR3 reads TGTGCCAGCAGCTTGGTTGGGCAAGAGACCCAGTACTTC.